A selection of T cell receptor beta chains follows, all from one sample in a study of PD-1 blockade in mismatch repair-deficient tumors. TCRdb's copy holds only in-frame clones and misses some; the assay was immunoSEQ multiplex PCR. Here the sample spans some 120,000 clones, roughly 90% being singletons. This specimen consisted of peripheral blood, obtained 70 to 72 weeks after starting pembrolizumab. The source is an adult with mismatch repair-deficient cancer. The CDR3 runs from the conserved cysteine through the conserved F or W. A D gene is named only where the DNA matches it firmly. Clone sizes are given selectively: once, few, many, or a class where the clone is expanded.

J,D,V,size,DNA,CDR3
TRBJ2-7,TRBD1,TRBV7-9,.,TGTGCCAGCAGCACCACAGCCAGGGGGTCCCACGAGCAGTACTTC,CASSTTARGSHEQYF
TRBJ2-4,.,TRBV27,once,TGTGCCAGCCGCTCCTTTGAAGGACTAGCCAAAAACATTCAGTACTTC,CASRSFEGLAKNIQYF
TRBJ2-7,.,TRBV28,.,TGTGCCAGCAACTTCCGCGCAGGGAGCTCCTACGAGCAGTACTTC,CASNFRAGSSYEQYF
TRBJ2-7,.,TRBV2,few,TGTGCCAGCAGCGGGGACGTCCCGTGGGAGCAGTACTTC,CASSGDVPWEQYF
TRBJ1-1,TRBD1,TRBV5-1,.,TGCGCCAGCAGCGCAACAGGGGCTGGTGGGACTGAAGCTTTCTTT,CASSATGAGGTEAFF
TRBJ2-1,.,TRBV29-1,once,TGCAGCGTTGAGATGGGGCGGGTTTTCGGTTTGTTCTTC,CSVEMGRVFGLFF
TRBJ2-7,TRBD2,TRBV7-9,.,TGTGCCAGCCCCAAAGGGCAGGGGGCATCTAGCGGGAGGTACGAGCAGTACTTC,CASPKGQGASSGRYEQYF
TRBJ1-3,.,TRBV4-3,.,TGCGCCAGCAGCCAAGATCCCCAGGGGATTTTTGGCAACACCATATATTTT,CASSQDPQGIFGNTIYF
TRBJ2-1,.,TRBV9,.,TGTGCCAGCAGCGTAGGTAGCGGAGTATCCTACAATGAGCAGTTCTTC,CASSVGSGVSYNEQFF
TRBJ2-2,.,TRBV10-3,.,TGTGCCATCAGGTCTCAGGGGAAGGGCACCGGGGAGCTGTTTTTT,CAIRSQGKGTGELFF
TRBJ2-7,.,TRBV18,.,TGTGCCAGCTCACCACCGTCGACAGCCCCCTACGAGCAGTACTTC,CASSPPSTAPYEQYF
TRBJ2-2,.,TRBV13,.,TGTGCCAGCAGCTCTGGGGAGTCTTGGACCGGGGAGCTGTTTTTT,CASSSGESWTGELFF
TRBJ2-5,.,TRBV27,once,TGTGCCAGCAGTTTATCCCAAGAGACCCAGTACTTC,CASSLSQETQYF
TRBJ1-1,TRBD1,TRBV27,few,TGTGCCAGCAGAACACAGGGGGCGCAAAGGTCTGAAGCTTTCTTT,CASRTQGAQRSEAFF
TRBJ2-5,.,TRBV5-6,.,TGTGCCAGCAGCTCTCCTCATCGGCTGCAAGCAGCGGAGACCCAGTACTTC,CASSSPHRLQAAETQYF
TRBJ2-1,.,TRBV7-7,.,TGTGCTAGCAGTCCTGACATCAACTCCTACAATGAGCAGTTCTTC,CASSPDINSYNEQFF
TRBJ2-2,.,TRBV5-6,.,TGTGCCAGCAGCCAAGGGGATACCGGGGAGCTGTTTTTT,CASSQGDTGELFF
TRBJ2-7,.,TRBV11-2,.,TGTGCCAGCAGCCAACAGGGAGGGGATGCCTACGAGCAGTACTTC,CASSQQGGDAYEQYF
TRBJ2-3,.,TRBV27,.,TGTGCCAGCAGTTTAGACAGTCCGGATACGCAGTATTTT,CASSLDSPDTQYF
TRBJ1-1,.,TRBV29-1,.,TGCAGCGTTGATCAAGGGAACACTGAAGCTTTCTTT,CSVDQGNTEAFF
TRBJ2-3,.,TRBV11-3,.,TGTGCCAGCAGCTTAGGTGGAGGGGGAAACACAGATACGCAGTATTTT,CASSLGGGGNTDTQYF
TRBJ2-6,TRBD2,TRBV10-3,.,TGTGCCATCATGGGAGGGGTGGGGGCCAACGTCCTGACTTTC,CAIMGGVGANVLTF
TRBJ2-7,.,TRBV7-2,.,TGTGCCAGCAGCCCCAATGGGGCCATCTACGAGCAGTACTTC,CASSPNGAIYEQYF
TRBJ2-3,TRBD1,TRBV29-1,.,TGCAGCGTCTACAGGGGAACCATCACAGATACGCAGTATTTT,CSVYRGTITDTQYF
TRBJ2-7,TRBD1,TRBV6-5,.,TGTGCCAGCAGGACAGGGAGCGAGCAGTACTTC,CASRTGSEQYF
TRBJ2-1,TRBD2,TRBV7-9,once,TGTGCCAGCAGCTCACTAACTAGCGTGCGCTACAATGAGCAGTTCTTC,CASSSLTSVRYNEQFF
TRBJ2-5,TRBD1,TRBV27,once,TGTGCCAGCAGTTTTGGGACAGGAGAGACCCAGTACTTC,CASSFGTGETQYF
TRBJ2-3,TRBD2,TRBV19,few,TGTGCCAGTAGTGCGGCTAGCGGGAGCACAGATACGCAGTATTTT,CASSAASGSTDTQYF
TRBJ2-1,.,TRBV29-1,.,TGCAGCGTTGATGGATTGTACAATGAGCAGTTCTTC,CSVDGLYNEQFF
TRBJ2-7,.,TRBV4-1,.,TGCGCCAGCAGCCCCGTCGGCCTGGGAGGCGAGCAGTACTTC,CASSPVGLGGEQYF
TRBJ2-7,TRBD2,TRBV27,.,TGTGCCAGCAGTTATACTAGCGGGAGTAACTACGAGCAGTACTTC,CASSYTSGSNYEQYF
TRBJ2-3,TRBD1,TRBV10-2,.,TGCGCCAGCAGTGAGAGCGGGACAGGGGATACGCAGTATTTT,CASSESGTGDTQYF
TRBJ2-7,.,TRBV4-1,.,TGCGCCAGCAGCCTCTTTGGGAGCTCCTACGAGCAGTACTTC,CASSLFGSSYEQYF
TRBJ1-4,.,TRBV6-1,once,TGTGCCAGCAGTCGCTCGACAGGCGGTAATGAAAAACTGTTTTTT,CASSRSTGGNEKLFF
TRBJ2-5,.,TRBV7-6,.,TGTGCCAGCAGCTTGACAGGCTGGGGCCAAGAGACCCAGTACTTC,CASSLTGWGQETQYF